This section outlines one T cell receptor beta chain sequence together with its context. Vbeta (60) and Jbeta (13) primers were used in the PCR. This table comes from immunoSEQ multiplex PCR, and its TCRdb copy is limited to in-frame clones, with some not included. This table holds tens of thousands of clones, over 70% found once. The record originates from a study of cytomegalovirus exposure and HLA in healthy donors. CDR3 length equals 13 residues. With V trimmed by 10 bases and J by 3 bases, 8 bases remained unmatched. The V gene's germline CDR1 is MDHEN and CDR2 SYDVKM. The TCR comes from a male donor in good health and CMV-seronegative. Sequencing was carried out using PBMCs. The J gene is TRBJ2-7, the V gene TRBV28; 8 positions match TRBD2. CDR3 region: CATGGGGFYEQYF. In DNA, the CDR3 is TGTGCCACCGGGGGGGGCGGTTTCTACGAGCAGTACTTC.